This T cell receptor (beta chain) derives from a study of T cell changes during pregnancy in multiple sclerosis. Sequencing was performed with immunoSEQ multiplex PCR; in TCRdb, only in-frame clones are kept and a portion is missing. Of tens of thousands of clones detected, approximately 88% appear once; the ten largest clones hold around 1.6%. The CDR3 is 14 residues long. Trimming left V 7 bases short and J 4 bases short, with 16 bases between. Germline V gene lookup returns CDR1 ENHRY and CDR2 SYGVKD. The sequence came from a female donor with multiple sclerosis, enrolled in a pregnancy study. This chain connects TRBV10-3 to TRBJ1-1, with a weak D call TRBD1 (6 bases). The sequences come from peripheral blood, collected in the first trimester of pregnancy. Written as DNA, the CDR3 is TGTGCCATCAACCCCGGGGGGGGCGGCACTGAAGCTTTCTTT. It translates to CAINPGGGGTEAFF.